These 17 T cell receptor beta chains share one sample of origin, sequenced in a study of blood T cells in healthy people across ages (dated by TCRdb to between 2014 and 2016). The library was built by means of 5' RACE. A second PCR of about 6 to 11 cycles was performed with a sample-barcoded 5' primer and a J-beta primer mix. TCRdb passed the public sequencing reads through fastp at Q25 and MiXCR, retaining productive beta sequences. Here each entry gathers all rows of one CDR3 protein and keeps the most common genes and DNA. This sample lists roughly 1.9 million distinct CDR3 sequences; 30% to 40% were detected once. The ten largest clones add up to under 30% of the sample. Sequenced sample: blood. These receptor sequences come from a human donor in good health.

The chain is built from TRBV9 and TRBJ2-1, with D possibly matching TRBD1 (6 bases). The V gene's germline CDR1 is SGDLS and CDR2 YYNGEE. CDR3 size: 16 residues. Trimming shortened V by 0 bases and J by 4 bases, and 14 bases separated the two germline ends. The CDR3 sequence: CASSVDHRAVYNEQFF. Here the CDR3 DNA reads TGTGCCAGCAGCGTAGATCACAGGGCAGTATACAATGAGCAGTTCTTC.

The chain joins TRBV7-9 to TRBJ2-4, with D unclear. TRBJ2-7 matches the DNA end more closely, so the J call is doubtful. Germline assignment: CDR1 SEHNR and CDR2 FQNEAQ (reference sequence). The CDR3 is made up of 14 amino acids. CDR3 amino acids: CASSSPRGAHEQYF. CDR3 bases: TGTGCCAGCAGCTCTCCCCGAGGAGCCCACGAGCAGTACTTC.

V is TRBV20-1 and J is TRBJ1-2; no clear D. The CDR3 covers 12 residues. Trimming pared 1 base from V and 4 bases from J, leaving 7 bases between. The germline V gene encodes CDR1 DFQATT and CDR2 SNEGSKA (reference sequence). The CDR3 sequence is CSARAPSYGYTF. The CDR3 bases are TGCAGTGCTAGAGCACCCTCCTATGGCTACACCTTC.

This clonotype has more than one count but fewer than ten. The chain combines TRBV12-3 or TRBV12-4 with TRBJ2-7, with D unclear. Trimming pared 3 bases from V and 10 bases from J, leaving 13 bases between. The CDR3 is 12 residues long. The CDR3 loop is CASSLGMGSQYF. The CDR3 region has the DNA TGTGCCAGCAGTTTGGGTATGGGGTCCCAGTACTTC.

There are a few counts of this clonotype. J is TRBJ1-2 and V is TRBV7-9; D remains unclear. The germline V and J ends were trimmed by 4 bases and 5 bases, with 14 bases remaining between them. CDR1 SEHNR and CDR2 FQNEAQ come from the germline V gene (reference sequence). CDR3 size: 14 residues. The CDR3 loop reads CASSSWEVTYGYTF. Here the CDR3 DNA reads TGTGCCAGCAGCTCGTGGGAGGTGACTTATGGCTACACCTTC.

The chain employs TRBV28 and TRBJ2-5; D unclear. V was cut by 4 bases and J by 5 bases, with 8 bases left in between. Germline CDR1 MDHEN, CDR2 SYDVKM. This CDR3 comprises 12 residues. The CDR3 loop is CASSSPVETQYF. CDR3 DNA: TGTGCCAGCAGTTCACCCGTTGAGACCCAGTACTTC.

This chain connects TRBV5-1 to TRBJ2-3; D possibly matches TRBD1 or TRBD2 (5 bases each). CDR1 and CDR2 (germline): SGHRS, YFSETQ. V was trimmed by 0 bases and J by 0 bases, leaving 11 bases between them. The CDR3 spans 16 residues. The DNA of the CDR3 is TGCGCCAGCAGCTTGGTGGGACGGGAAAGCACAGATACGCAGTATTTT. This codes for CASSLVGRESTDTQYF.

V and J are TRBV3-1 and TRBJ2-1, with TRBD1 as a possible D gene (6 bases). The germline gives CDR1 LGHDT, CDR2 YNNKEL (reference sequence). The CDR3 contains 15 residues. With 3 bases removed from V and 5 bases from J, the gap between germline ends came to 14 bases. The CDR3: CASSHPAGVNNEQFF. The CDR3, as DNA: TGTGCCAGCAGCCACCCGGCAGGGGTCAACAATGAGCAGTTCTTC.

This chain joins TRBV20-1 and TRBJ2-7, with 8 bases matching TRBD2. The CDR3 covers 15 residues. The junction had 8 bases not matched to a gene; V was cut back by 3 bases and J by 1 base. Germline V gene lookup returns CDR1 DFQATT and CDR2 SNEGSKA (reference sequence). The CDR3 DNA sequence: TGCAGTGCTAGGGTCCCGGGGGGGCGTTCCTACGAGCAGTACTTC. Protein product: CSARVPGGRSYEQYF.

This clonotype was found once. The genes are TRBV2 and TRBJ2-1, with TRBD2 matching 7 bases. CDR1 is SNHLY and CDR2 is FYNNEI in the germline V gene. This CDR3 region has 15 residues. The V and J ends lost 6 bases and 0 bases, in that order; junction bases with no gene match: 5. The CDR3 coding sequence is TGTGCCAGCAGCGCCCAGCGGGGCTCCTACAATGAGCAGTTCTTC. Protein product: CASSAQRGSYNEQFF.

The J gene is TRBJ2-5, the V gene TRBV4-1, with 8 bases matching TRBD2. The CDR3 spans 17 residues. Germline loops: CDR1 MGHRA, CDR2 YSYEKL. V was pared by 2 bases and J by 4 bases, with 12 bases of the junction left unmatched. This CDR3 is CASSQLPSGLVAETQYF. Written as DNA, the CDR3 is TGCGCCAGCAGCCAATTACCCTCGGGACTAGTGGCAGAGACCCAGTACTTC.

This clonotype occurred a few times. The junction shows a germline mismatch at one end, possibly a read error. The chain employs TRBV13 and TRBJ2-7; 12 positions agree with TRBD2. Germline assignment: CDR1 PRHDT and CDR2 FYEKMQ (reference sequence). The CDR3 contains 15 residues. CDR3 in amino acids: CAGSTGLAGTYEQYF. CDR3 DNA: TGTGCCGGCAGCACTGGACTAGCGGGGACCTACGAGCAGTACTTC.

Details on this clonotype: The limits of the CDR3 on the DNA are not certain, so only TCRdb's listed CDR3 is given. The V and J genes are TRBV20-1 and TRBJ1-2; the D call in the table, TRBD1, was not verified against the DNA. The CDR3 totals 12 residues, both ends included. In germline, CDR1 is DFQATT, CDR2 SNEGSKA (reference sequence). The chain's CDR3 is CGLPRGDYGCTF.

The chain is built from TRBV7-2 and TRBJ1-6; maybe TRBD1 (5 bases). The V end was cut by 1 base, the J end by 9 bases, with 16 bases between. CDR3 length equals 16 residues. Germline loops: CDR1 SGHTA, CDR2 FQGNSA. For the CDR3, the DNA is TGTGCCAGCAGCTTAGTGGGGGACCCTTCCGTTTCACCCCTCCACTTT. Protein sequence: CASSLVGDPSVSPLHF. The complete variable domain, with remaining parts taken from reference TRBV7-2 and TRBJ1-6, reads GAGVSQSPSNKVTEKGKDVELRCDPISGHTALYWYRQSLGQGLEFLIYFQGNSAPDKSGLPSDRFSAERTGGSVSTLTIQRTQQEDSAVYLCASSLVGDPSVSPLHFGNGTRLTVT.

The chain carries TRBV9 and TRBJ1-6, with D maybe TRBD1 (6 bases). CDR3 size: 15 residues. Germline-derived CDR1 and CDR2 are SGDLS and YYNGEE. V was pared by 0 bases and J by 7 bases, with 11 bases between. CDR3 sequence reads: CASSVGGQWNSPLHF. CDR3 DNA: TGTGCCAGCAGCGTAGGTGGACAGTGGAATTCACCCCTCCACTTT. The whole variable domain, filled in from reference TRBV9 and TRBJ1-6, reads DSGVTQTPKHLITATGQRVTLRCSPRSGDLSVYWYQQSLDQGLQFLIQYYNGEERAKGNILERFSAQQFPDLHSELNLSSLELGDSALYFCASSVGGQWNSPLHFGNGTRLTVT.

V is TRBV20-1 and J is TRBJ1-2; 7 bases match TRBD1. Per germline, CDR1 DFQATT and CDR2 SNEGSKA (reference sequence). V shed 0 bases, J shed 4 bases, and the junction held 5 bases outside the gene matches. This CDR3 has 14 amino acids. This CDR3 reads CSARETTGCYGYTF. CDR3 coding DNA: TGCAGTGCTAGAGAAACGACAGGGTGCTATGGCTACACCTTC.

This clonotype was seen more than once but under ten times. The chain is built from TRBV7-3 and TRBJ2-3; possibly TRBD2 for D (7 bases). Germline V gene sequence: CDR1 SGHTA, CDR2 FQGTGA. V lost 4 bases to trimming and J lost 2 bases, with 16 bases between them. This CDR3 comprises 16 residues. The CDR3 coding sequence is TGTGCCAGCAGCTCCACCGGCGGGGGCCCCACAGATACGCAGTATTTT. Translating it yields CASSSTGGGPTDTQYF.